This TCR beta chain was recovered during a study of T-cell reconstitution after alpha-beta-depleted transplantation in children. There are a few counts of this clonotype. The CDR3 sequence is 12 residues long. With V trimmed by 2 bases and J by 10 bases, 4 bases remained unmatched. The germline V gene encodes CDR1 MNHEY and CDR2 SMNVEV (reference sequence). As it was prepared, the TCRbeta library received unique molecular identifiers. TCRdb called the PCR reads again in MiXCR, with one record for every CDR3 protein. The data show roughly 300,000 distinct CDR3 sequences, 9.5% to 10% seen once. The V call is TRBV27, the J call TRBJ2-7; TRBD1 matches at 8 bases. The receptor comes from a human donor who donated a stem cell graft to a child with SCID. The input for sequencing was PBMCs from the stem cell graft donor, taken from the stem cell graft. The chain's CDR3 is CASSLGQGVQYF. The CDR3 nucleotides read TGTGCCAGCAGTTTAGGACAGGGTGTCCAGTACTTC.